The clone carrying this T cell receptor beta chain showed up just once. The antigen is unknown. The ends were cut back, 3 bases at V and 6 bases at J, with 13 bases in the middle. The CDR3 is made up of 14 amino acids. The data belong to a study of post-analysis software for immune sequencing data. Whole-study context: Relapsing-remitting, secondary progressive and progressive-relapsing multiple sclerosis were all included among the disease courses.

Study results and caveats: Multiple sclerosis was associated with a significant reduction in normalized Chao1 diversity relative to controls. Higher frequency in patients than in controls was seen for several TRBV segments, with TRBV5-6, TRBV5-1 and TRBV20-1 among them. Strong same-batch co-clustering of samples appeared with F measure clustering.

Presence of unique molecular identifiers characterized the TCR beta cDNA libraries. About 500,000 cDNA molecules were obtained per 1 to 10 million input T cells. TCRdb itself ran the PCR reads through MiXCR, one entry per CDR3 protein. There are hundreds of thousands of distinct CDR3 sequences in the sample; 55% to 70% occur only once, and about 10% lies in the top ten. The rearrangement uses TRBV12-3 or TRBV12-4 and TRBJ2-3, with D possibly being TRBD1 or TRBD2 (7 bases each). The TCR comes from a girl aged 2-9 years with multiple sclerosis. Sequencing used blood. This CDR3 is CASSFSGGGDTQYF. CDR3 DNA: TGTGCCAGCAGTTTTTCAGGGGGAGGGGATACGCAGTATTTT.